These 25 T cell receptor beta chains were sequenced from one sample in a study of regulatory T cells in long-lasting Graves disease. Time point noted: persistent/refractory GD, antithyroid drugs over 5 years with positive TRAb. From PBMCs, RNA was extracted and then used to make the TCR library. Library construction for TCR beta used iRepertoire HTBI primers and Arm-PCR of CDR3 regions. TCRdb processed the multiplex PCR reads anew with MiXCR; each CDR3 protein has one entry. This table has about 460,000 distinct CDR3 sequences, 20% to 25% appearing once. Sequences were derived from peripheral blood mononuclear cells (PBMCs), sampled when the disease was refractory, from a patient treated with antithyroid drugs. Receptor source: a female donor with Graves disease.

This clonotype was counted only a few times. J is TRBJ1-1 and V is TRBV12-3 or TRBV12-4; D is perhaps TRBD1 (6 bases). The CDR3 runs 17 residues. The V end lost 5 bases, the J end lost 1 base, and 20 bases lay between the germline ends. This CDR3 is CASSPIPGHSWNTEAFF. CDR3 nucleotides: TGTGCCAGCAGTCCAATACCGGGACATTCTTGGAACACTGAAGCTTTCTTT.

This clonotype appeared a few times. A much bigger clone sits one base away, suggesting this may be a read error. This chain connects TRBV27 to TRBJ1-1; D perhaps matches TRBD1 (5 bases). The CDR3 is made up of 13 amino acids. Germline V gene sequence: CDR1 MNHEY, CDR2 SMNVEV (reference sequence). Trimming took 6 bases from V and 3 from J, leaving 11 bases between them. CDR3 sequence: CASRGIGDTEAFF. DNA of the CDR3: TGTGCCAGCAGGGGCATAGGGGACACTGAAGCTTTCTTT.

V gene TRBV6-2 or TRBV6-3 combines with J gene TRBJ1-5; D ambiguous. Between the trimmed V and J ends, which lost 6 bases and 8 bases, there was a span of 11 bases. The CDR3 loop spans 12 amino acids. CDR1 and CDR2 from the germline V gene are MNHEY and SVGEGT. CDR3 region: CASSEVFKPQHF. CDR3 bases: TGTGCCAGCAGCGAGGTGTTCAAGCCCCAGCATTTT.

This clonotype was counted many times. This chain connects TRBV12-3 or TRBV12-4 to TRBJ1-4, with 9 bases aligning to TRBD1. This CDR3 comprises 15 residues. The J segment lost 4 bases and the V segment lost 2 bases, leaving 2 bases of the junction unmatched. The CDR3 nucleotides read TGTGCCAGCAGTTTAAGGACAGGGGTTAATGAAAAACTGTTTTTT. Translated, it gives CASSLRTGVNEKLFF.

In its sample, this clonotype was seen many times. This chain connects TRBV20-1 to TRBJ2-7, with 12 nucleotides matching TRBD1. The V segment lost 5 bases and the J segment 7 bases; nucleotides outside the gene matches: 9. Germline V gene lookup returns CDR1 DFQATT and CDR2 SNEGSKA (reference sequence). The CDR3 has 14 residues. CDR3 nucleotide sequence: TGCAGTGCTCAAACCGGGACAGGGGGCGAGGAGCAGTACTTC. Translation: CSAQTGTGGEEQYF.

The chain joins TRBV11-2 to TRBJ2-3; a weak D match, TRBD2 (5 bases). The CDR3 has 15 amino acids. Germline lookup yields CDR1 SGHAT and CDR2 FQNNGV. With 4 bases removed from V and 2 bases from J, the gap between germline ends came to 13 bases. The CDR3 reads CASSSVAGLTDTQYF. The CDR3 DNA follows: TGTGCCAGCAGCTCCGTAGCAGGACTCACAGATACGCAGTATTTT. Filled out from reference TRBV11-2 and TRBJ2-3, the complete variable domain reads EAGVAQSPRYKIIEKRQSVAFWCNPISGHATLYWYQQILGQGPKLLIQFQNNGVVDDSQLPKDRFSAERLKGVDSTLKIQPAKLEDSAVYLCASSSVAGLTDTQYFGPGTRLTVL.

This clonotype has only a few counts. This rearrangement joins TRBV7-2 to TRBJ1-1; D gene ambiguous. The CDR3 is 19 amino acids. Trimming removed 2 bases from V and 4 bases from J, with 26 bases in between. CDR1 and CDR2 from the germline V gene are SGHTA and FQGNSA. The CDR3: CASSLYFGRAGPKATEAFF. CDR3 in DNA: TGTGCCAGCAGCTTATACTTTGGGAGGGCAGGCCCGAAGGCCACTGAAGCTTTCTTT.

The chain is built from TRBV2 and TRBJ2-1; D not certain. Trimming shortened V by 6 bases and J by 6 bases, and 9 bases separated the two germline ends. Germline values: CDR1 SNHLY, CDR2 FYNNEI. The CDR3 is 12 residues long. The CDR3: CASRPSGNEQFF. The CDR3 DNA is TGTGCCAGCAGACCCTCCGGCAATGAGCAGTTCTTC.

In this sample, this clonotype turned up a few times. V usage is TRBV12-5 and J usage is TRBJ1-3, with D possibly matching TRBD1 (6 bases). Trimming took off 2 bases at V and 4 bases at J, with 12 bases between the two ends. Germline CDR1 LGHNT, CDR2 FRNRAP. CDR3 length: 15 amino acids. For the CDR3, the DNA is TGTGCTAGTGGTTTGCCCAGGACAGCCGGAAACACCATATATTTT. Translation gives CASGLPRTAGNTIYF.

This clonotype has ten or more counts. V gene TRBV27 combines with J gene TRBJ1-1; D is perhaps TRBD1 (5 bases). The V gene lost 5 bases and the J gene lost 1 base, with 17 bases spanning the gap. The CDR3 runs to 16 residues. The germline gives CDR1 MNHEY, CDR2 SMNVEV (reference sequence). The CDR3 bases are TGTGCCAGCAGTCGGGGATTTGAAGGGGCGAACACTGAAGCTTTCTTT. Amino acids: CASSRGFEGANTEAFF.

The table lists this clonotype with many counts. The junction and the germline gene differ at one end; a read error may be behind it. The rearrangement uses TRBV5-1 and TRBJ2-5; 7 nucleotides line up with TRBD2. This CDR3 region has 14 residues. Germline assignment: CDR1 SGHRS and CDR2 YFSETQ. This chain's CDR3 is CASSFGQGGETQYF. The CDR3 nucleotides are TGTGCCAGCAGTTTCGGGCAGGGAGGGGAGACCCAGTACTTC. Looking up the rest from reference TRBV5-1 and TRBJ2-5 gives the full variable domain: KAGVTQTPRYLIKTRGQQVTLSCSPISGHRSVSWYQQTPGQGLQFLFEYFSETQRNKGNFPGRFSGRQFSNSRSEMNVSTLELGDSALYLCASSFGQGGETQYFGPGTRLLVL.

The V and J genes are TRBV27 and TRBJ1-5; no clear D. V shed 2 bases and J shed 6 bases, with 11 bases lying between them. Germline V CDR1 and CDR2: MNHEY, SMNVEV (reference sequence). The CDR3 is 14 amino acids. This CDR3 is CASSLKPRFQPQHF. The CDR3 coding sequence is TGTGCCAGCAGTTTAAAGCCCCGGTTTCAGCCCCAGCATTTT.

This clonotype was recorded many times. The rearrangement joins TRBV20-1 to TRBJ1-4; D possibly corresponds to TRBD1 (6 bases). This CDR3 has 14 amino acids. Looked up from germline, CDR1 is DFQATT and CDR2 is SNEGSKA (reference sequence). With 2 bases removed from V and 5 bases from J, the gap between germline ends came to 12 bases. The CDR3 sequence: CSARRQDGNEKLFF. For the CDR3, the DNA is TGCAGTGCTAGACGACAGGATGGGAATGAAAAACTGTTTTTT.

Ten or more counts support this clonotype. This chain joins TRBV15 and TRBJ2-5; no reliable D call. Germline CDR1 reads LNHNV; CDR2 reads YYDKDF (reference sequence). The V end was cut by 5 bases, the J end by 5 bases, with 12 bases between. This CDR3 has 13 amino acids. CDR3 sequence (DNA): TGTGCCACCAGCCCCCGGCGGCATGAGACCCAGTACTTC. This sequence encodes CATSPRRHETQYF.

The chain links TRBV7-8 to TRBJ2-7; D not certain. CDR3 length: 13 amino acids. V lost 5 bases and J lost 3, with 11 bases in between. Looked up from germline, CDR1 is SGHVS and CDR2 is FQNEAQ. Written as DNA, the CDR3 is TGTGCCAGCAGCCCGCGGTTTTTCTACGAGCAGTACTTC. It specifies CASSPRFFYEQYF.

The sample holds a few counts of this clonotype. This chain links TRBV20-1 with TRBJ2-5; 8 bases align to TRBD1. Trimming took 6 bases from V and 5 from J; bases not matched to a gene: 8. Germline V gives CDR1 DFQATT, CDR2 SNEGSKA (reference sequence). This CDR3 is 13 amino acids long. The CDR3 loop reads CSAGRGLLETQYF. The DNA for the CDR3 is TGCAGTGCCGGCAGGGGGCTTTTGGAGACCCAGTACTTC.

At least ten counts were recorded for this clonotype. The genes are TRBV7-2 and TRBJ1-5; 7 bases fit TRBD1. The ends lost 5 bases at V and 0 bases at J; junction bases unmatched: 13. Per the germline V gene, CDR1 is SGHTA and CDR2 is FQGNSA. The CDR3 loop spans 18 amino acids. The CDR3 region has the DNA TGTGCCAGCAGCGACTCCGGGACAGCCATTTATAGCAATCAGCCCCAGCATTTT. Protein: CASSDSGTAIYSNQPQHF.

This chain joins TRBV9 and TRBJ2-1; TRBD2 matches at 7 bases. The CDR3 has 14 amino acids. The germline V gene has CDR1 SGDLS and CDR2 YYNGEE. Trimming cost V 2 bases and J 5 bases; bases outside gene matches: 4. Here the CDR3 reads CASSVVGGHNEQFF. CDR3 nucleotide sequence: TGTGCCAGCAGCGTGGTGGGAGGGCACAATGAGCAGTTCTTC.

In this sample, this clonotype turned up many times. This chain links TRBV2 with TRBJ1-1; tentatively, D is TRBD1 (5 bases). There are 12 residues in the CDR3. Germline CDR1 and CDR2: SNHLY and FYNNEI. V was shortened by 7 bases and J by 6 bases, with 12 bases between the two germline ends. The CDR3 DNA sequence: TGTGCCAGCACCTACGGGGGGTCTGAAGCTTTCTTT. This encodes CASTYGGSEAFF.

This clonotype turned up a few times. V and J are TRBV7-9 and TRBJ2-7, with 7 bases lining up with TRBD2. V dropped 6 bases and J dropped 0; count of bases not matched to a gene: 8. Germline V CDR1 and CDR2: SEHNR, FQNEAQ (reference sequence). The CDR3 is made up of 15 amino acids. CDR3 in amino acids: CASRRAGKDSYEQYF. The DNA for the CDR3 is TGTGCCAGCAGACGAGCGGGAAAGGACTCCTACGAGCAGTACTTC.

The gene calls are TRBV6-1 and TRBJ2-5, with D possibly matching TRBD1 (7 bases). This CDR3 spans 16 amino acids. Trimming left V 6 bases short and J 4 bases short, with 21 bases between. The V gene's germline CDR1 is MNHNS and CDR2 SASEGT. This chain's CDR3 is CASSRPRAGGGETQYF. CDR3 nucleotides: TGTGCCAGCAGCCGCCCGAGGGCAGGGGGAGGAGAGACCCAGTACTTC.

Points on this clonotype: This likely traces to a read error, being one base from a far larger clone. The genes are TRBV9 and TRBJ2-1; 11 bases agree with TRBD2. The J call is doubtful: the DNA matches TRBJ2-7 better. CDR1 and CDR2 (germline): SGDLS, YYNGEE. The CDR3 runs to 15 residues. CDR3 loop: CASSGATSGGYEQYF. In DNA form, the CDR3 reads TGTGCCAGCAGCGGGGCTACTAGCGGGGGTTACGAGCAGTACTTC.

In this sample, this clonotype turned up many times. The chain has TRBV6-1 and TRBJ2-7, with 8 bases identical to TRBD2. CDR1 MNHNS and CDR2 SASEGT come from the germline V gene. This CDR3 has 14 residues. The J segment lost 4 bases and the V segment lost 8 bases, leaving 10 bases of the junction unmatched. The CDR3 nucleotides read TGTGCCAGCTGCCGGGAAGCGGGAGAGTACGAGCAGTACTTC. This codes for CASCREAGEYEQYF.

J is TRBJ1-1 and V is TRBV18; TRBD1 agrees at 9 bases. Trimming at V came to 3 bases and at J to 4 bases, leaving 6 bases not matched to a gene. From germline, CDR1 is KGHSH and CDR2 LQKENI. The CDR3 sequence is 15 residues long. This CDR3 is CASSPLGQGFTEAFF. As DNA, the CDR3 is TGTGCCAGCTCACCCTTGGGACAGGGTTTCACTGAAGCTTTCTTT.

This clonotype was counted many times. The CDR3 nucleotides are TGCAGTGCTAGAGATCGGGGTGGCTACGAGCAGTACTTC. It is translated as CSARDRGGYEQYF. This chain uses TRBV20-1 with TRBJ2-7; TRBD2 is a possible D gene (5 bases). The length of the CDR3 is 13 residues. The V gene's germline CDR1 is DFQATT and CDR2 SNEGSKA (reference sequence). The V end lost 0 bases, the J end lost 3 bases, and 9 bases lay between the germline ends.